This TCR beta chain emerged from a study of CD8 T cells in ankylosing spondylitis. Study-level findings and limits: Eight highly homologous variants formed a TCR beta motif that appeared characteristic of ankylosing spondylitis blood. Reports say disease-linked clones showed up significantly more in matched ankylosing spondylitis synovial fluid. Previously reported in reactive arthritis synovial fluid and blood were some of the motif variants.

Concerning this clonotype itself: What it binds is unknown.

Using quantitative 5'-RACE with molecular barcodes, the authors made TCR beta libraries. TCRdb recomputed calls from the 5' RACE reads with MiXCR, one row per CDR3 protein. This table holds 650,000 to 800,000 distinct CDR3 sequences, 15% to 20% found once. Sequencing input: blood, either unsorted or a sorted T cell fraction (not recorded which). This receptor was obtained from a male donor with ankylosing spondylitis.

The CDR3 nucleotides read TGCAGTGCTAGAGATCCAGCGGGATTATATACAGATACGCAGTATTTT. This gives the protein CSARDPAGLYTDTQYF. The rearrangement links TRBV20-1 to TRBJ2-3; 7 bases line up with TRBD2. With V trimmed by 0 bases and J by 3 bases, 9 bases remained unmatched. The CDR3 consists of 16 residues. CDR1 and CDR2 (germline): DFQATT, SNEGSKA (reference sequence).